This TCR beta chain was captured in a study of PD-1 blockade in classical Hodgkin lymphoma. Every patient had relapsed following autologous stem cell transplantation, and cohorts differed in brentuximab vedotin exposure. This CDR3 contains 13 residues. V dropped 4 bases and J dropped 4 bases, with 10 bases sitting between them. Germline assignment: CDR1 SGHTA and CDR2 FQGNSA. Method: immunoSEQ multiplex PCR; TCRdb's copy keeps in-frame clones and lacks some. Of about 11,000 clones listed, around 74% are singletons. This receptor was obtained from a human donor with classical Hodgkin lymphoma. Source: peripheral blood mononuclear cells (PBMCs), taken at baseline. The rearrangement links TRBV7-2 to TRBJ1-2; D not resolved. The CDR3, as DNA: TGTGCCAGCAGCTCGGGGATTGCCTATGGCTACACCTTC. It encodes CASSSGIAYGYTF.